This TCR beta chain derives from a study of cytomegalovirus exposure and HLA in healthy donors. A word on this clone: Antigen unknown.

Study-level results: The Asian-associated ancestry cluster reportedly had fewer N-insertions than the approximately 670-donor mean in a later analysis.

CDR3 size: 13 residues. Germline V gene sequence: CDR1 GTSNPN, CDR2 SVGIG (reference sequence). The J segment lost 5 bases and the V segment lost 3 bases, leaving 3 bases of the junction unmatched. In the PCR, 60 Vbeta and 13 Jbeta primers were used. The table came from immunoSEQ multiplex PCR; TCRdb's copy has only in-frame clones and leaves some out. The sample includes roughly 120,000 clones, roughly 70% of them seen just once. Sequences were obtained from PBMCs. The chain links TRBV30 to TRBJ2-2, with 7 positions matching TRBD2. This receptor was identified in a woman between 45 and 65 years old in good health and CMV-seropositive. The CDR3 is CAWRGAGTGELFF. The CDR3 coding sequence is TGTGCCTGGAGGGGAGCGGGAACCGGGGAGCTGTTTTTT.